These 10 T cell receptor beta chains originate from one sample sequenced in a study of T-cell reconstitution after alpha-beta-depleted transplantation in children (dated by TCRdb to about 2016). The receptor library was made with PCR. Reads for this sample came from an Illumina HiSeq 2500. TCR library preparation used molecular barcoding, with unique molecular identifiers applied to normalize quantification of the TCRbeta repertoire. The public reads were run again by TCRdb, first through fastp at Q25 and then through MiXCR, and only productive beta chains were kept. Rows are unified per CDR3 protein, each entry keeping the most common DNA and genes. The sample records 600,000 to 700,000 distinct CDR3 sequences, around a sixth of which are singletons. The ten largest clones take up 0.85% to 1.3% of the sample. The sequenced sample was PBMCs from the stem cell graft donor, obtained from the stem cell graft. The receptors were gathered from a human donor who donated a stem cell graft to a child with acute myeloid leukemia.

This clonotype was detected many times. The chain uses TRBV6-5 and TRBJ2-7; D remains unclear. CDR3 length: 14 residues. V lost 2 bases, J lost 6 bases, and 14 bases lay in between. In germline, CDR1 is MNHEY, CDR2 SVGAGI. The CDR3: CASSYDQVTVEQYF. DNA for the CDR3: TGTGCCAGCAGTTACGATCAAGTTACAGTCGAGCAGTACTTC.

This clonotype was counted at least ten times. The rearrangement uses TRBV20-1 and TRBJ2-7; no definite D call. CDR3 size: 13 residues. V shed 1 base and J shed 6 bases, with 13 bases lying between them. The germline V gene has CDR1 DFQATT and CDR2 SNEGSKA (reference sequence). CDR3 nucleotides: TGCAGTGCTAGAGGACCCACTACGGGCGAGCAGTACGTC. Translation: CSARGPTTGEQYV.

The chain recombines TRBV7-3 with TRBJ2-1; D call uncertain. Per germline, CDR1 SGHTA and CDR2 FQGTGA. V was trimmed by 4 bases and J by 9 bases, leaving 16 bases between them. This CDR3 comprises 14 residues. CDR3 DNA sequence: TGTGCCAGCAGCTCGTCTCCGCCCCTCGGTGAGCAGTTCTTC. Encoded protein: CASSSSPPLGEQFF. The whole variable domain, remainder taken from reference TRBV7-3 and TRBJ2-1, is GAGVSQTPSNKVTEKGKYVELRCDPISGHTALYWYRQSLGQGPEFLIYFQGTGAADDSGLPNDRFFAVRPEGSVSTLKIQRTERGDSAVYLCASSSSPPLGEQFFGPGTRLTVL.

This clonotype was counted many times. The V and J genes are TRBV20-1 and TRBJ2-2; D ambiguous. The CDR3 is 13 amino acids. Per germline, CDR1 DFQATT and CDR2 SNEGSKA (reference sequence). The V end lost 7 bases, the J end lost 4 bases, and 13 bases lay between the germline ends. CDR3 sequence reads: CSVGFKATGELFF. CDR3 sequence (DNA): TGCAGTGTTGGGTTTAAGGCCACCGGGGAGCTGTTTTTT.

The chain is built from TRBV19 and TRBJ2-7; possible D gene TRBD2, 6 bases. The CDR3 spans 15 residues. Trimming shortened V by 3 bases and J by 4 bases, and 16 bases separated the two germline ends. Germline assignment: CDR1 LNHDA and CDR2 SQIVND (reference sequence). The CDR3 DNA sequence: TGTGCCAGTAGTATCGCTCCCAGGGACTGGTACGAGCAGTACTTC. Translating it yields CASSIAPRDWYEQYF.

V is TRBV12-5 and J is TRBJ2-2; D unresolved. The germline V and J ends were trimmed by 3 bases and 7 bases, with 6 bases remaining between them. The CDR3 has 12 residues. Germline CDR1 LGHNT, CDR2 FRNRAP. The CDR3 nucleotides are TGTGCTAGTGGTTTACAGAACGGGGAGCTGTTTTTT. This codes for CASGLQNGELFF.

This clonotype was picked up many times. The chain joins TRBV20-1 to TRBJ2-4; tentatively, D is TRBD1 (5 bases). The CDR3 consists of 14 residues. The V and J ends lost 5 bases and 3 bases respectively, with 14 bases between them. Germline V CDR1 and CDR2: DFQATT, SNEGSKA (reference sequence). In DNA form, the CDR3 reads TGCAGTGCTCAGCAGGGTGGTGGCAAAAACATTCAGTACTTC. It yields the protein CSAQQGGGKNIQYF.

This clonotype was seen at least ten times. The rearrangement uses TRBV4-3 and TRBJ1-2; D remains ambiguous. Germline loops: CDR1 LGHNA, CDR2 YSLEER. The CDR3 is 16 residues long. V gave up 0 bases and J gave up 4 bases, with 15 bases separating them. The CDR3 here is CASSQEAAVRSYGYTF. Written as DNA, the CDR3 is TGCGCCAGCAGCCAAGAAGCCGCGGTTAGAAGCTATGGCTACACCTTC.

This clonotype was seen repeatedly, ten times or more. The chain carries TRBV20-1 and TRBJ2-1, with a weak D call TRBD1 (6 bases). The length of the CDR3 is 15 residues. V shed 3 bases and J shed 1 base, with 13 bases lying between them. Germline CDR1 is DFQATT and CDR2 is SNEGSKA (reference sequence). As DNA, the CDR3 is TGCAGTGCTAGGGGCCCAGGGGTGTCCTACAATGAGCAGTTCTTC. As protein: CSARGPGVSYNEQFF.

This clonotype was detected ten times or more. This chain joins TRBV20-1 and TRBJ1-1, with unresolved D. With 6 bases removed from V and 7 bases from J, the gap between germline ends came to 15 bases. The CDR3 covers 12 residues. Per the germline V gene, CDR1 is DFQATT and CDR2 is SNEGSKA (reference sequence). CDR3 coding DNA: TGCAGTGCCCGCTTAGTAACTGATGAAGCTTTCTTT. This translates into CSARLVTDEAFF.